This T cell receptor beta chain derives from a study of blood T cells in healthy people across ages. Through a sample-barcoded 5' primer and a J-beta primer mix, a second PCR was run for about 6 to 11 cycles. TCRdb reprocessed the 5' RACE reads with MiXCR, giving one entry per CDR3 protein. The sample shows about 1,500,000 distinct CDR3 sequences, roughly 27% of them seen only once. CDR1 and CDR2 from the germline V gene are MNHEY and SVGAGI. The CDR3 length is 15 residues. V was clipped by 2 bases and J by 0 bases, with 11 bases between them. This clonotype was seen a handful of times. Source material: blood. The chain uses TRBV6-5 and TRBJ2-7, with D hard to call. This sequence was found in a woman in her twenties or thirties in good health. The CDR3 reads CASSYGQIHSYEQYF. The CDR3 DNA reads as TGTGCCAGCAGTTACGGGCAAATCCACTCCTACGAGCAGTACTTC.